Included here is one T cell receptor beta chain sequence, with context. Its antigen is unknown. CDR1 and CDR2 from the germline V gene are LNHNV and YYDKDF (reference sequence). This CDR3 has 15 amino acids. V lost 5 bases to trimming and J lost 3 bases, with 14 bases between them. Into CD45RA+ naive and CD45RA-negative memory subsets, the CD4+ cells were split. TCRdb keeps only in-frame clones here, not all; method: immunoSEQ multiplex PCR. Counted here are under 2.5 million clones, approximately 90% occurring once; the ten biggest clones make up around 0.35%. The data originate from a study of shared clonotypes between healthy human individuals. Study-wide findings and caveats: Only a few donors were included, so the genetic and exposure-history diversity represented was limited.

J is TRBJ1-3 and V is TRBV15, with D tentatively TRBD1 (5 bases). Sequenced: naive CD4+ T cells from PBMCs. As for subset: CD45RA+ positively selected. The TCR comes from a man younger than 35 in good health. Some clones in this sample may be carry-over from other donors' samples. The CDR3 loop reads CATSGGGGSGNTIYF. DNA for the CDR3: TGTGCCACCAGCGGAGGCGGGGGGAGTGGAAACACCATATATTTT.